Listed here are 21 T cell receptor beta chains from one sample, sequenced in a study of T cell responses to AZD1222 COVID-19 vaccine. The data were produced by immunoSEQ multiplex PCR, yet TCRdb's version contains in-frame clones alone and is incomplete. The sample contains 79,000 or so clones, around 90% of which appear only once. This material consisted of peripheral blood, taken 28 days after the second AZD1222 dose. These receptors all stem from an adult who received the AZD1222 COVID-19 vaccine.

This chain connects TRBV5-1 to TRBJ1-4; unclear D gene. Germline CDR1 SGHRS, CDR2 YFSETQ. There are 15 residues in the CDR3. V lost 4 bases, J lost 0 bases, and 10 bases lay in between. This CDR3 reads CASSRTAATNEKLFF. CDR3 nucleotides: TGCGCCAGCAGCCGGACGGCAGCAACTAATGAAAAACTGTTTTTT. The full variable domain, its missing parts supplied by reference TRBV5-1 and TRBJ1-4, is KAGVTQTPRYLIKTRGQQVTLSCSPISGHRSVSWYQQTPGQGLQFLFEYFSETQRNKGNFPGRFSGRQFSNSRSEMNVSTLELGDSALYLCASSRTAATNEKLFFGSGTQLSVL.

The genes are TRBV18 and TRBJ2-3, with TRBD2 matching 10 bases. From germline, CDR1 is KGHSH and CDR2 LQKENI. The CDR3 runs 15 residues. V shed 4 bases, J shed 6 bases, and the junction held 7 bases outside the gene matches. The CDR3 spells CASSQERGGRDTQYF. The CDR3 coding sequence is TGTGCCAGCTCACAAGAGCGGGGGGGCCGTGATACGCAGTATTTT.

The chain joins TRBV29-1 to TRBJ1-4; 9 nucleotides match TRBD1. The CDR3 has 12 residues. Germline CDR1 and CDR2: SQVTM and ANQGSEA. Trimming took 7 bases from V and 8 from J; bases not matched to a gene: 5. The CDR3 region has the DNA TGCAGCGCTTGGGGACAGGGCGAAAAACTGTTTTTT. Protein sequence: CSAWGQGEKLFF.

CDR3 protein: CASSSRQGGSPLHF. The CDR3 DNA reads TGTGCCAGTAGTAGCCGACAGGGGGGGTCACCCCTCCACTTT. The chain carries TRBV19 and TRBJ1-6; 9 bases are a match to TRBD1. V trimming: 4 bases; J trimming: 10 bases; junction bases outside the gene matches: 5. CDR1 and CDR2 (germline): LNHDA, SQIVND (reference sequence). The CDR3 spans 14 residues.

This rearrangement joins TRBV19 to TRBJ2-4; TRBD2 aligns across 7 bases. The CDR3 is 17 amino acids. The V gene's germline CDR1 is LNHDA and CDR2 SQIVND (reference sequence). V dropped 3 bases and J dropped 3; count of bases not matched to a gene: 11. This CDR3 reads CASSIGRASGIKNIQYF. Written as DNA, the CDR3 is TGTGCCAGTAGTATCGGTCGGGCTAGCGGTATCAAAAACATTCAGTACTTC. Variable domain in full (rest from reference TRBV19 and TRBJ2-4): DGGITQSPKYLFRKEGQNVTLSCEQNLNHDAMYWYRQDPGQGLRLIYYSQIVNDFQKGDIAEGYSVSREKKESFPLTVTSAQKNPTAFYLCASSIGRASGIKNIQYFGAGTRLSVL.

The V and J genes are TRBV7-3 and TRBJ1-5; TRBD1 matches at 7 bases. Germline V gives CDR1 SGHTA, CDR2 FQGTGA. The CDR3 runs to 16 residues. Unmatched junction bases numbered 9, after V lost 1 base and J lost 6 bases. CDR3 in amino acids: CASSLRGRQGGQPQHF. DNA of the CDR3: TGTGCCAGCAGCTTAAGGGGCCGACAGGGTGGTCAGCCCCAGCATTTT.

This chain joins TRBV5-4 and TRBJ1-4; no firm D call. The germline V gene encodes CDR1 SGHNT and CDR2 YYREEE (reference sequence). Trimming pared 0 bases from V and 7 bases from J, leaving 7 bases between. CDR3 length: 13 amino acids. The CDR3 sequence is CASSLDGSEKLFF. The CDR3 nucleotides read TGTGCCAGCAGCTTGGACGGCTCTGAAAAACTGTTTTTT.

This chain links TRBV27 with TRBJ1-1; no clear D. Germline V gene sequence: CDR1 MNHEY, CDR2 SMNVEV (reference sequence). V was shortened by 3 bases and J by 0 bases, with 17 bases between the two germline ends. This CDR3 contains 17 residues. CDR3 in amino acids: CASSFVGWEAMNTEAFF. The CDR3, as DNA: TGTGCCAGCAGTTTTGTGGGTTGGGAGGCGATGAACACTGAAGCTTTCTTT.

The chain is built from TRBV29-1 and TRBJ2-5; 9 bases agree with TRBD1. The CDR3 has 15 amino acids. Losses at the gene ends were 0 bases for V and 4 bases for J; bases not matched to a gene: 6. Germline V gene data show CDR1 as SQVTM and CDR2 as ANQGSEA. CDR3 nucleotides: TGCAGCGTTGAAGAGCGCGGGACAGGGCGAGAGACCCAGTACTTC. Its protein product is CSVEERGTGRETQYF.

The chain links TRBV30 to TRBJ2-5; 14 positions match TRBD2. The germline CDR1 and CDR2 sequences are GTSNPN and SVGIG (reference sequence). J gave up 6 bases and V 6 bases, and 6 bases lay outside the gene matches. This CDR3 has 14 amino acids. CDR3 DNA sequence: TGTGCCTGCCGACTAGCGGGGGGGCCTCAGACCCAGTACTTC. Translation gives CACRLAGGPQTQYF. Based on the CDR3 plus reference TRBV30 and TRBJ2-5, the full variable domain is SQTIHQWPATLVQPVGSPLSLECTVEGTSNPNLYWYRQAAGRGLQLLFYSVGIGQISSEVPQNLSASRPQDRQFILSSKKLLLSDSGFYLCACRLAGGPQTQYFGPGTRLLVL.

The chain recombines TRBV7-3 with TRBJ2-2; D is unresolved. V was trimmed by 5 bases and J by 0 bases, leaving 10 bases between them. This CDR3 region has 15 residues. Germline CDR1 and CDR2: SGHTA and FQGTGA. Here the CDR3 DNA reads TGTGCCAGCAGCAAGGACGCGGCGAACACCGGGGAGCTGTTTTTT. As protein: CASSKDAANTGELFF.

The rearrangement links TRBV7-3 to TRBJ2-5, with D unresolved. V lost 2 bases to trimming and J lost 0 bases, with 4 bases between them. The CDR3 runs to 13 residues. Germline V CDR1 and CDR2: SGHTA, FQGTGA. This chain's CDR3 is CASSLSNQETQYF. In nucleotides, the CDR3 is TGTGCCAGCAGCTTATCTAACCAAGAGACCCAGTACTTC.

This chain connects TRBV7-9 to TRBJ2-7; D is unresolved. Germline CDR1 and CDR2: SEHNR and FQNEAQ (reference sequence). The CDR3 is 12 residues long. V was shortened by 4 bases and J by 6 bases, with 10 bases between the two germline ends. The CDR3 here is CASSSSTPEQYF. DNA for the CDR3: TGTGCCAGCAGCTCGTCAACGCCCGAGCAGTACTTC.

This sequence joins TRBV6-6 and TRBJ2-1; D not resolved. Trimming stripped 10 bases from V and 9 bases from J, with 16 bases between. This CDR3 has 12 residues. Germline CDR1 MNHNY, CDR2 SVGAGI (reference sequence). The CDR3 nucleotides are TGTGCCATCGGCCTGCCTGCGGCTGAGCAGTTCTTC. This translates into CAIGLPAAEQFF.

This clone was observed once. The chain is built from TRBV9 and TRBJ1-2; 7 nucleotides line up with TRBD1. The V and J ends lost 3 bases and 7 bases, in that order; junction bases with no gene match: 6. CDR1 SGDLS and CDR2 YYNGEE come from the germline V gene. The CDR3 is 13 amino acids. In DNA, the CDR3 is TGTGCCAGCAGCGCACGACAGGGAGCTGGCTACACCTTC. Translated: CASSARQGAGYTF.

As DNA, the CDR3 is TGCGCCAGCAGCCCGGACGGACAGTATAATTCACCCCTCCACTTT. Translating it yields CASSPDGQYNSPLHF. The chain recombines TRBV5-1 with TRBJ1-6; a possible D gene is TRBD1 (6 bases). The length of the CDR3 is 15 residues. The germline CDR1 and CDR2 sequences are SGHRS and YFSETQ. V shed 4 bases and J shed 4 bases, with 12 bases lying between them.

This chain links TRBV28 with TRBJ1-5; TRBD1 matches at 7 bases. Germline trimming cut 8 bases from V and 2 bases from J; bases unmatched to any gene: 6. Germline CDR1 MDHEN, CDR2 SYDVKM. The length of the CDR3 is 14 residues. Here the CDR3 DNA reads TGTGCCAGCCTCAGGGGGATCGGCAATCAGCCCCAGCATTTT. Translation: CASLRGIGNQPQHF.

The chain couples TRBV12-3 or TRBV12-4 to TRBJ2-5, with D perhaps matching TRBD2 (6 bases). The V end was cut by 8 bases, the J end by 5 bases, with 6 bases between. The CDR3 sequence is 10 residues long. CDR3 in amino acids: CASGGETQYF. Here the CDR3 DNA reads TGTGCCAGCGGGGGGGAGACCCAGTACTTC.

This clone was detected once. This chain uses TRBV6-5 with TRBJ1-1, with 10 bases that match TRBD1. CDR3 length: 15 amino acids. V lost 7 bases, J lost 0 bases, and 5 bases stayed unmatched. Germline V CDR1 and CDR2: MNHEY, SVGAGI. In DNA, the CDR3 is TGTGCCAGCACCGACAGGGGGCTTTTGAACACTGAAGCTTTCTTT. Its protein is CASTDRGLLNTEAFF.

This clone has just a few counts. Here the CDR3 reads CASSPGTGHEQYF. As DNA, the CDR3 is TGTGCCAGCAGTCCCGGGACAGGTCACGAGCAGTACTTC. The V call is TRBV27, the J call TRBJ2-7; 8 bases line up with TRBD1. CDR3 length equals 13 residues. V gave up 5 bases and J gave up 5 bases; unmatched junction bases: 5. Germline V lookup: CDR1 MNHEY, CDR2 SMNVEV (reference sequence).

This rearrangement joins TRBV12-5 to TRBJ1-1; the D gene is possibly TRBD1 (6 bases). V lost 4 bases to trimming and J lost 1 base, with 16 bases between them. The CDR3 covers 16 residues. The V gene's germline CDR1 is LGHNT and CDR2 FRNRAP. The CDR3 bases are TGTGCTAGTGGTTCGCTTCCCAGGGGACCGAACACTGAAGCTTTCTTT. Residues: CASGSLPRGPNTEAFF. Using reference TRBV12-5 and TRBJ1-1 for the parts outside the CDR3, the full variable domain is DARVTQTPRHKVTEMGQEVTMRCQPILGHNTVFWYRQTMMQGLELLAYFRNRAPLDDSGMPKDRFSAEMPDATLATLKIQPSEPRDSAVYFCASGSLPRGPNTEAFFGQGTRLTVV.